The 31 T cell receptor beta chains below come from one sample, sequenced in a study of shared clonotypes between healthy human individuals. Generated by immunoSEQ multiplex PCR, the TCRdb table keeps only in-frame clones and is missing some. The repertoire holds roughly 2,500,000 clones, over 85% seen once, with 0.36% in the top ten. Sequenced input: naive CD4+ T cells from PBMCs. Subset described: CD45RA+ positively selected. These receptors were obtained from a young man in good health. Some clones in this sample may be carry-over from other donors' samples.

The chain couples TRBV9 to TRBJ2-3; 7 nucleotides match TRBD2. Germline loops: CDR1 SGDLS, CDR2 YYNGEE. The V and J ends lost 1 base and 0 bases, in that order; junction bases with no gene match: 2. This CDR3 comprises 15 residues. In DNA, the CDR3 is TGTGCCAGCAGCGTATTTAGCGGGAGCACAGATACGCAGTATTTT. Translated, it gives CASSVFSGSTDTQYF.

V gene TRBV5-6 combines with J gene TRBJ1-2, with D unclear. Germline V lookup: CDR1 SGHDT, CDR2 YYEEEE. The CDR3 length is 13 residues. Trimming took off 4 bases at V and 8 bases at J, with 15 bases between the two ends. CDR3 region: CASSLYKTGGYTF. The CDR3 DNA follows: TGTGCCAGCAGCCTTTACAAAACCGGCGGCTACACCTTC. Supplemented by reference TRBV5-6 and TRBJ1-2, the full variable domain reads DAGVTQSPTHLIKTRGQQVTLRCSPKSGHDTVSWYQQALGQGPQFIFQYYEEEERQRGNFPDRFSGHQFPNYSSELNVNALLLGDSALYLCASSLYKTGGYTFGSGTRLTVV.

This rearrangement joins TRBV30 to TRBJ1-5; D call uncertain. Germline values: CDR1 GTSNPN, CDR2 SVGIG (reference sequence). The CDR3 is 14 residues long. The V end lost 2 bases, the J end lost 4 bases, and 12 bases lay between the germline ends. CDR3 sequence: CAWSLVSGNQPQHF. The DNA for the CDR3 is TGTGCCTGGAGTCTGGTGTCAGGTAATCAGCCCCAGCATTTT. Filled out from reference TRBV30 and TRBJ1-5, the complete variable domain reads SQTIHQWPATLVQPVGSPLSLECTVEGTSNPNLYWYRQAAGRGLQLLFYSVGIGQISSEVPQNLSASRPQDRQFILSSKKLLLSDSGFYLCAWSLVSGNQPQHFGDGTRLSIL.

The CDR3 bases are TGTGCCAGCAGCTCCCTGCCACTAGCGGGAGTGGAGACCCAGTACTTC. This codes for CASSSLPLAGVETQYF. V is TRBV7-9 and J is TRBJ2-5, with 11 bases fitting TRBD2. The CDR3 contains 16 residues. With V trimmed by 4 bases and J by 5 bases, 9 bases remained unmatched. The germline CDR1 and CDR2 sequences are SEHNR and FQNEAQ (reference sequence).

This chain connects TRBV5-1 to TRBJ2-2; 7 bases fit TRBD1. From germline, CDR1 is SGHRS and CDR2 YFSETQ. The CDR3 spans 15 residues. V lost 5 bases to trimming and J lost 6 bases; unmatched junction nucleotides: 10. The CDR3 spells CASSRFDRDAGELFF. CDR3 coding DNA: TGCGCCAGCAGTCGATTCGACAGGGACGCCGGGGAGCTGTTTTTT.

The chain links TRBV19 to TRBJ1-1; D call uncertain. Trimming cost V 8 bases and J 3 bases, with 19 bases left between them. The CDR3 is 15 amino acids. From germline, CDR1 is LNHDA and CDR2 SQIVND (reference sequence). Here the CDR3 reads CASSEPAAYYTEAFF. CDR3 nucleotide sequence: TGTGCCAGTTCAGAGCCAGCAGCTTATTACACTGAAGCTTTCTTT. The whole variable domain, filled in from reference TRBV19 and TRBJ1-1, reads DGGITQSPKYLFRKEGQNVTLSCEQNLNHDAMYWYRQDPGQGLRLIYYSQIVNDFQKGDIAEGYSVSREKKESFPLTVTSAQKNPTAFYLCASSEPAAYYTEAFFGQGTRLTVV.

The chain couples TRBV4-2 to TRBJ2-5; 10 bases line up with TRBD2. This CDR3 contains 19 residues. Unmatched junction bases numbered 15, after V lost 4 bases and J lost 1 base. CDR1 LGHNA and CDR2 YNFKEQ come from the germline V gene. CDR3 in DNA: TGTGCCAGCAGCCGCATAGCGGGAGGTGGTGTGGTGTTCCAAGAGACCCAGTACTTC. Encoded protein: CASSRIAGGGVVFQETQYF.

The rearrangement uses TRBV18 and TRBJ2-3; either TRBD1 or TRBD2 may supply D (5 bases each). Trimming took off 8 bases at V and 3 bases at J, with 15 bases between the two ends. Germline V CDR1 and CDR2: KGHSH, LQKENI. The CDR3 is made up of 14 amino acids. As DNA, the CDR3 is TGTGCCAGCATTTGGGGGATAGGTACAGATACGCAGTATTTT. Translation: CASIWGIGTDTQYF.

V is TRBV7-9 and J is TRBJ1-1, with no clear D. CDR1 SEHNR and CDR2 FQNEAQ come from the germline V gene (reference sequence). CDR3 length: 15 residues. V shed 4 bases and J shed 4 bases, with 16 bases lying between them. The CDR3 sequence is CASSSPGRRATEAFF. The CDR3 coding sequence is TGTGCCAGCAGCTCCCCCGGGCGAAGGGCCACTGAAGCTTTCTTT.

The J gene is TRBJ2-7, the V gene TRBV5-1; no definite D call. The CDR3 totals 14 residues. V dropped 4 bases and J dropped 5 bases, with 16 bases sitting between them. Per germline, CDR1 SGHRS and CDR2 YFSETQ. The CDR3 DNA follows: TGCGCCAGCAGCCCCGGCTTCGGCGGCGACGAGCAGTACTTC. Translation gives CASSPGFGGDEQYF. Drawing the rest from reference TRBV5-1 and TRBJ2-7, the complete variable domain is KAGVTQTPRYLIKTRGQQVTLSCSPISGHRSVSWYQQTPGQGLQFLFEYFSETQRNKGNFPGRFSGRQFSNSRSEMNVSTLELGDSALYLCASSPGFGGDEQYFGPGTRLTVT.

The chain couples TRBV6-6 to TRBJ2-7, with 8 bases that match TRBD1. The CDR3 extends over 15 amino acids. J lost 2 bases, V lost 4 bases, and 7 bases had no gene match. Germline values: CDR1 MNHNY, CDR2 SVGAGI (reference sequence). CDR3 loop: CASSSPGQVAYEQYF. CDR3 sequence (DNA): TGTGCCAGCAGTTCGCCGGGACAGGTCGCCTACGAGCAGTACTTC.

This clone was recorded once. This chain joins TRBV7-3 and TRBJ2-5; unclear D gene. The V end was cut by 6 bases, the J end by 1 base, with 9 bases between. Germline V gene sequence: CDR1 SGHTA, CDR2 FQGTGA. The CDR3 is 13 amino acids. DNA for the CDR3: TGTGCCAGCAGGTCCGGGCCCCAAGAGACCCAGTACTTC. This translates into CASRSGPQETQYF.

V is TRBV5-1 and J is TRBJ1-5; no reliable D call. The V and J ends lost 4 bases and 7 bases respectively, with 18 bases between them. The CDR3 consists of 15 residues. In germline, CDR1 is SGHRS, CDR2 YFSETQ. The CDR3 coding sequence is TGCGCCAGCAGCATACTTCCGGGTCTCGACCAGCCCCAGCATTTT. It codes for CASSILPGLDQPQHF.

The chain uses TRBV12-5 and TRBJ2-1; 7 bases map to TRBD2. Germline assignment: CDR1 LGHNT and CDR2 FRNRAP. V shed 0 bases and J 0 bases; nucleotides not matched to a gene: 8. The CDR3 covers 18 residues. In nucleotides, the CDR3 is TGTGCTAGTGGTTTGGTAGGGGCAGGCGGGAGCTCCTACAATGAGCAGTTCTTC. It codes for CASGLVGAGGSSYNEQFF.

The chain joins TRBV19 to TRBJ2-5; 7 nucleotides match TRBD2. The trim removed 5 bases at V and 5 bases at J, leaving 11 bases unmatched. CDR1 is LNHDA and CDR2 is SQIVND in the germline V gene (reference sequence). The CDR3 consists of 15 residues. The CDR3 nucleotides are TGTGCCAGTAGTCCCCCGGGACTATCTGTTGAGACCCAGTACTTC. Protein sequence: CASSPPGLSVETQYF.

The chain joins TRBV6-1 to TRBJ2-3; TRBD2 agrees at 8 bases. V dropped 4 bases and J dropped 6; count of bases not matched to a gene: 3. Germline V lookup: CDR1 MNHNS, CDR2 SASEGT. The CDR3 runs to 13 residues. CDR3 sequence reads: CASSGAGVDTQYF. As DNA, the CDR3 is TGTGCCAGCAGTGGAGCGGGAGTGGATACGCAGTATTTT.

The chain combines TRBV5-1 with TRBJ2-7; TRBD2 aligns across 13 bases. CDR1 and CDR2 (germline): SGHRS, YFSETQ. V gave up 8 bases and J gave up 5 bases; unmatched junction bases: 4. The CDR3 spans 13 residues. CDR3 protein: CASTSGRANEQYF. The CDR3, as DNA: TGCGCCAGTACTAGCGGGAGGGCCAACGAGCAGTACTTC.

V usage is TRBV6-5 and J usage is TRBJ2-7; a weak D match, TRBD2 (6 bases). Germline V CDR1 and CDR2: MNHEY, SVGAGI. The CDR3 runs to 14 residues. The V end lost 6 bases, the J end lost 5 bases, and 17 bases lay between the germline ends. CDR3 residues: CASREGSTFDEQYF. In DNA form, the CDR3 reads TGTGCCAGCAGGGAGGGGAGTACCTTTGACGAGCAGTACTTC.

CDR3 sequence (DNA): TGTGCCAGCAGTCTAGCGGGAGTCCCCTACGAGCAGTACTTC. Translation: CASSLAGVPYEQYF. The rearrangement joins TRBV28 to TRBJ2-7, with 10 bases that match TRBD2. J gave up 2 bases and V 5 bases, and 3 bases lay outside the gene matches. This CDR3 contains 14 residues. Germline-derived CDR1 and CDR2 are MDHEN and SYDVKM.

The CDR3 loop reads CASSPGRGGGHYGYTF. CDR3 coding DNA: TGTGCCAGCAGCCCAGGCCGCGGGGGTGGGCACTATGGCTACACCTTC. This sequence joins TRBV14 and TRBJ1-2; weak D call: TRBD1 (5 bases). The CDR3 is 16 amino acids. Germline V gene sequence: CDR1 SGHDN, CDR2 FVKESK. Trimming cost V 4 bases and J 3 bases, with 18 bases left between them. Supplemented by reference TRBV14 and TRBJ1-2, the full variable domain reads EAGVTQFPSHSVIEKGQTVTLRCDPISGHDNLYWYRRVMGKEIKFLLHFVKESKQDESGMPNNRFLAERTGGTYSTLKVQPAELEDSGVYFCASSPGRGGGHYGYTFGSGTRLTVV.

The chain joins TRBV6-1 to TRBJ2-5; 12 bases line up with TRBD2. The V segment lost 5 bases and the J segment 5 bases; nucleotides outside the gene matches: 6. This CDR3 comprises 15 residues. Per germline, CDR1 MNHNS and CDR2 SASEGT. The CDR3 sequence is CASSRTSGAAETQYF. The CDR3 DNA sequence: TGTGCCAGCAGTCGGACTAGCGGGGCGGCGGAGACCCAGTACTTC.

This clone was seen only once. The chain uses TRBV7-9 and TRBJ1-2, with D unclear. The CDR3 is 13 residues long. CDR1 SEHNR and CDR2 FQNEAQ come from the germline V gene (reference sequence). Trimming removed 2 bases at V and 6 bases at J, with 10 bases between. Here the CDR3 reads CASSLLGNDGYTF. CDR3 nucleotide sequence: TGTGCCAGCAGCTTATTAGGGAATGATGGCTACACCTTC.

The rearrangement joins TRBV6-6 to TRBJ1-1; D is ambiguous. The length of the CDR3 is 13 residues. The V gene's germline CDR1 is MNHNY and CDR2 SVGAGI (reference sequence). The V end was cut by 3 bases, the J end by 4 bases, with 9 bases between. CDR3 DNA sequence: TGTGCCAGCAGTTATAAGGGCGGCACTGAAGCTTTCTTT. Residues: CASSYKGGTEAFF.

As concerns this clone: The sample holds other DNA sequences that translate to the same CDR3. This rearrangement joins TRBV5-1 to TRBJ1-4; tentative D call: TRBD1 (6 bases). The germline CDR1 and CDR2 sequences are SGHRS and YFSETQ. The CDR3 is 13 amino acids. V gave up 5 bases and J gave up 8 bases, with 13 bases separating them. Written as DNA, the CDR3 is TGCGCCAGCAGGACAGGCCCCGGCGAAAAACTGTTTTTT. Translating it yields CASRTGPGEKLFF.

The genes are TRBV11-2 and TRBJ2-7; possibly TRBD2 for D (5 bases). Germline V gene lookup returns CDR1 SGHAT and CDR2 FQNNGV. CDR3 size: 16 residues. V shed 5 bases and J shed 0 bases, with 17 bases lying between them. The CDR3 DNA reads TGTGCCAGCAGCCCTCGGGGTTCCATTAGCTCCTACGAGCAGTACTTC. Its protein is CASSPRGSISSYEQYF.

This chain joins TRBV5-6 and TRBJ2-1; TRBD2 agrees at 9 bases. Germline values: CDR1 SGHDT, CDR2 YYEEEE. V shed 5 bases and J 2 bases; nucleotides not matched to a gene: 8. The CDR3 is 16 residues long. The CDR3 coding sequence is TGTGCCAGCAGGAGGGGACTAGCAGCCGCCTACAATGAGCAGTTCTTC. This encodes CASRRGLAAAYNEQFF.

V is TRBV6-1 and J is TRBJ2-3; D unclear. Germline CDR1 MNHNS, CDR2 SASEGT. CDR3 size: 14 residues. Trimming shortened V by 6 bases and J by 5 bases, and 15 bases separated the two germline ends. The CDR3 loop is CASSDGRAGDTQYF. The CDR3 DNA reads as TGTGCCAGCAGCGACGGGCGAGCAGGAGATACGCAGTATTTT.

The chain couples TRBV6-5 to TRBJ1-1; TRBD1 might be the D (5 bases). The V and J ends lost 7 bases and 4 bases respectively, with 16 bases between them. The CDR3 length is 14 residues. Per the germline V gene, CDR1 is MNHEY and CDR2 is SVGAGI. This CDR3 is CASTEDRGATEAFF. In nucleotides, the CDR3 is TGTGCCAGCACCGAGGACCGCGGGGCCACTGAAGCTTTCTTT.

V gene TRBV6-5 combines with J gene TRBJ2-5, with D uncertain. CDR1 is MNHEY and CDR2 is SVGAGI in the germline V gene. V lost 8 bases and J 3 bases, leaving 7 bases between the germline ends. CDR3 length: 11 residues. CDR3 in amino acids: CASGREETQYF. CDR3 sequence (DNA): TGTGCCAGCGGCCGGGAAGAGACCCAGTACTTC.

As to this clone: The sample holds other DNA sequences that translate to the same CDR3. The chain links TRBV9 to TRBJ2-1, with TRBD2 matching 10 bases. Per the germline V gene, CDR1 is SGDLS and CDR2 is YYNGEE. Losses at the gene ends were 3 bases for V and 2 bases for J; bases not matched to a gene: 2. This CDR3 region has 15 residues. CDR3: CASSELAGTYNEQFF. The CDR3 region has the DNA TGTGCCAGCAGCGAACTAGCGGGAACCTACAATGAGCAGTTCTTC.

J is TRBJ1-4 and V is TRBV19, with no clear D. The germline gives CDR1 LNHDA, CDR2 SQIVND (reference sequence). V shed 3 bases and J shed 9 bases, with 8 bases lying between them. The CDR3 is 12 residues long. The CDR3 DNA follows: TGTGCCAGTAGTATGTTGGGCCAAAAACTGTTTTTT. This translates into CASSMLGQKLFF.